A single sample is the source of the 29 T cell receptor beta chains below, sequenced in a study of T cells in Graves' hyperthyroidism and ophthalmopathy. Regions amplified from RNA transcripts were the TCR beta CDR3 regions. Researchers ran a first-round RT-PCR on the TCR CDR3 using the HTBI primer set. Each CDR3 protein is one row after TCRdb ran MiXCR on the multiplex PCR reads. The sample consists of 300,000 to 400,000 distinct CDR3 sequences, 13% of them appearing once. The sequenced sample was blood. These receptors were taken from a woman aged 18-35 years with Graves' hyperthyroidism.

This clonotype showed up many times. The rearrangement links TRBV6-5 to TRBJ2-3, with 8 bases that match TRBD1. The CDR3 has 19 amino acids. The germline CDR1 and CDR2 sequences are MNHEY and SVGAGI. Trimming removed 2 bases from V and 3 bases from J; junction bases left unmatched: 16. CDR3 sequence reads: CASSYPQQVRGQGTDTQYF. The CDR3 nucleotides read TGTGCCAGCAGTTACCCTCAACAAGTGCGAGGACAGGGTACAGATACGCAGTATTTT.

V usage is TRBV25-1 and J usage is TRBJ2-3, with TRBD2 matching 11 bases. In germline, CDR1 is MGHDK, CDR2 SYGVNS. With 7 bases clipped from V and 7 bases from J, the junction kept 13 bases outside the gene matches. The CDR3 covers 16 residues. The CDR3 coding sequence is TGTGCCAGCATAGGACGGGGAACTAGCGGGAGATATACGCAGTATTTT. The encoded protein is CASIGRGTSGRYTQYF.

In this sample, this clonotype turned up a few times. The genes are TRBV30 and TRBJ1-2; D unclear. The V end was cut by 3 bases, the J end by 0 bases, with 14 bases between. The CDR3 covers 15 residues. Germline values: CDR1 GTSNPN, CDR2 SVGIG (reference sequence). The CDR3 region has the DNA TGTGCCTGGAGCTTGCCCCGGCGGCCTAACTATGGCTACACCTTC. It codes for CAWSLPRRPNYGYTF.

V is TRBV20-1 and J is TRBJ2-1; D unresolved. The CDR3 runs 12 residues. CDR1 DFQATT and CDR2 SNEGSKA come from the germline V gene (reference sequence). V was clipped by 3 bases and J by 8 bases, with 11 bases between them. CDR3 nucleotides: TGCAGTGCTAGGGGAAGGGCCGATGAGCAGTTCTTC. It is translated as CSARGRADEQFF.

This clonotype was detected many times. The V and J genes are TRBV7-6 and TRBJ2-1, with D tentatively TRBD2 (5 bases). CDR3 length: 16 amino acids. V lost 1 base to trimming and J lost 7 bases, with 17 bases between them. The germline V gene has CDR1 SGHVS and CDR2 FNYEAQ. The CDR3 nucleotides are TGTGCCAGCAGCTTAGAAGGGTCACTAGGTGGAAATGAGCAGTTCTTC. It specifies CASSLEGSLGGNEQFF.

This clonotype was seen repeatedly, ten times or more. CDR3 DNA: TGCAGCGGGCGGGCGAGCTCCTACAATGAGCAGTTCTTC. Translating gives CSGRASSYNEQFF. The chain uses TRBV29-1 and TRBJ2-1; the D gene is possibly TRBD2 (5 bases). V was clipped by 7 bases and J by 0 bases, with 10 bases between them. CDR3 length: 13 amino acids. CDR1 and CDR2 from the germline V gene are SQVTM and ANQGSEA.

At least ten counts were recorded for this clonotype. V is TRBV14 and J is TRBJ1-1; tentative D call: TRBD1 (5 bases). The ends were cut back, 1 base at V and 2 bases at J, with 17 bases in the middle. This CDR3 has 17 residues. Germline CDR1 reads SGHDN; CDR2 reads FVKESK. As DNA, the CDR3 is TGTGCCAGCAGCCAAGGCCCGACTTGGGGGGGAAACACTGAAGCTTTCTTT. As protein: CASSQGPTWGGNTEAFF. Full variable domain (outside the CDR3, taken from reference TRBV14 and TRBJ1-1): EAGVTQFPSHSVIEKGQTVTLRCDPISGHDNLYWYRRVMGKEIKFLLHFVKESKQDESGMPNNRFLAERTGGTYSTLKVQPAELEDSGVYFCASSQGPTWGGNTEAFFGQGTRLTVV.

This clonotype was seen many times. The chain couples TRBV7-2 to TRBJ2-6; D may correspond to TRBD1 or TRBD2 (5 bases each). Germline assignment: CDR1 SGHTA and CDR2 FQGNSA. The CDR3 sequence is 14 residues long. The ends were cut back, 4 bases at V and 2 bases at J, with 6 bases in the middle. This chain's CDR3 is CASSWDPGANVLTF. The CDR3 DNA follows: TGTGCCAGCAGCTGGGACCCTGGGGCCAACGTCCTGACTTTC.

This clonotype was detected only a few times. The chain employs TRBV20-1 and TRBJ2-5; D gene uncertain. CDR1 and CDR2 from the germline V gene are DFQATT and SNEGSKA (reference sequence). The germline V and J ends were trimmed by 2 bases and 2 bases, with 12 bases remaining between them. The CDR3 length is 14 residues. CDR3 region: CSARPPMGQETQYF. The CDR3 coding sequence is TGCAGTGCTAGACCCCCGATGGGTCAAGAGACCCAGTACTTC.

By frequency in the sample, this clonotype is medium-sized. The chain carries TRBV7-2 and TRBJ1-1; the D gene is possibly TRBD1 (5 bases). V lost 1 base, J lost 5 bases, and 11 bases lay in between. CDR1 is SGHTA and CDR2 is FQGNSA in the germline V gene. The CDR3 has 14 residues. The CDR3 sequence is CASSLERGGTEAFF. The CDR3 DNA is TGTGCCAGCAGCTTAGAAAGGGGTGGGACTGAAGCTTTCTTT.

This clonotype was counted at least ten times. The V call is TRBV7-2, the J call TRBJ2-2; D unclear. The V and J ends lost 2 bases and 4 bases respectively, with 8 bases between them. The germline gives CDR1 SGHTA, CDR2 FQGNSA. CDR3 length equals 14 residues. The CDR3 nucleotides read TGTGCCAGCAGCTTACTGGGCTCCACCGGGGAGCTGTTTTTT. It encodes CASSLLGSTGELFF.

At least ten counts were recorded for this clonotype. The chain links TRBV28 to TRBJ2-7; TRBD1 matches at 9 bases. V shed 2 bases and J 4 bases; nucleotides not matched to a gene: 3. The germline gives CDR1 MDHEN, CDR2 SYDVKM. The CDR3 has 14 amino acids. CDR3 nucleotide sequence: TGTGCCAGCAGTTTAGGGACAGGGAGGTACGAGCAGTACTTC. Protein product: CASSLGTGRYEQYF.

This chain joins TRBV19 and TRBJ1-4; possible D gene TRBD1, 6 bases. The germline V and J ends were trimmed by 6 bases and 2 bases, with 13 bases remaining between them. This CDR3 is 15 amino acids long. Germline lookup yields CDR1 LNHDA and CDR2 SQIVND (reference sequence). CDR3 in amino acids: CASSLNQGTNEKLFF. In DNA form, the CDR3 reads TGTGCCAGTAGCCTAAATCAGGGGACTAATGAAAAACTGTTTTTT.

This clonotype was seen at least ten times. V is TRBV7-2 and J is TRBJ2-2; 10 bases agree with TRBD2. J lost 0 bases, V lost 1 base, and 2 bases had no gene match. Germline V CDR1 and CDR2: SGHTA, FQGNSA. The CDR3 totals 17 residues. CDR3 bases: TGTGCCAGCAGCTTAGTTAGCGGGGGGCCGAACACCGGGGAGCTGTTTTTT. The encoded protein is CASSLVSGGPNTGELFF.

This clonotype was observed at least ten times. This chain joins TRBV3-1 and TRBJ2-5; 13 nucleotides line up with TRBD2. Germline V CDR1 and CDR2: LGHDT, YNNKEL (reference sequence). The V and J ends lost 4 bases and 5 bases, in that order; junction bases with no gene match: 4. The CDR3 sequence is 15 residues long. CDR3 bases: TGTGCCAGCAGCCCCCCGGGACTAGCGGGGGAGACCCAGTACTTC. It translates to CASSPPGLAGETQYF.

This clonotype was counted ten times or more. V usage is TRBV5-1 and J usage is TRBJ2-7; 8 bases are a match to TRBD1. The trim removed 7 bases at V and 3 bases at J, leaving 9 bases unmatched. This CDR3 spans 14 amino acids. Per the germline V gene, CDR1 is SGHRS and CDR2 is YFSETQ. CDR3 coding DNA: TGCGCCAGCCGATCACCGGGACAGGTCTACGAGCAGTACTTC. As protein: CASRSPGQVYEQYF.

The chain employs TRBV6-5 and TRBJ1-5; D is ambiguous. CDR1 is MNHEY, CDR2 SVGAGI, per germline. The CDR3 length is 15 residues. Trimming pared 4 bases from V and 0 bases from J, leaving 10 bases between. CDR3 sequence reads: CASSSFDHSNQPQHF. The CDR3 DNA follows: TGTGCCAGCAGTTCTTTCGACCATAGCAATCAGCCCCAGCATTTT.

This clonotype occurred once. The CDR3 here is CATLAGEYTGELFF. The CDR3 DNA sequence: TGTGCCACCCTAGCGGGAGAGTACACCGGGGAGCTGTTTTTT. The genes are TRBV19 and TRBJ2-2; 10 bases align to TRBD2. The trim removed 10 bases at V and 3 bases at J, leaving 5 bases unmatched. CDR1 is LNHDA, CDR2 SQIVND, per germline (reference sequence). The CDR3 runs 14 residues.

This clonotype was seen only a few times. CDR3 DNA: TGCGCCAGCAGCTTTCCCCTAGCTACCGGGGAGCTGTTTTTT. Translated: CASSFPLATGELFF. V usage is TRBV5-1 and J usage is TRBJ2-2; TRBD2 might be the D (5 bases). Between the trimmed V and J ends, which lost 2 bases and 5 bases, there was a span of 10 bases. The germline gives CDR1 SGHRS, CDR2 YFSETQ. The CDR3 is 14 amino acids.

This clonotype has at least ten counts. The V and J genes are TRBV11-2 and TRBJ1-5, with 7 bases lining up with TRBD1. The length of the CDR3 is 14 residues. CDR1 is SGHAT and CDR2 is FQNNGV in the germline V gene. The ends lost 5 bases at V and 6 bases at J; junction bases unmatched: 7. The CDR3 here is CASSHRQGSQPQHF. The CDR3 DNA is TGTGCCAGCAGCCACCGACAGGGATCTCAGCCCCAGCATTTT.

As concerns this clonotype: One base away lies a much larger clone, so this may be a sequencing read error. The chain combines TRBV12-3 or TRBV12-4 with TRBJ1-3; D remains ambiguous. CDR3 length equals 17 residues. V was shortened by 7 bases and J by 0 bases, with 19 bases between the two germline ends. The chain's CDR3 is CASNPQLLKPSGNTIYF. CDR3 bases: TGTGCCAGCAATCCCCAACTACTAAAACCCTCTGGAAACACCATATATTTT.

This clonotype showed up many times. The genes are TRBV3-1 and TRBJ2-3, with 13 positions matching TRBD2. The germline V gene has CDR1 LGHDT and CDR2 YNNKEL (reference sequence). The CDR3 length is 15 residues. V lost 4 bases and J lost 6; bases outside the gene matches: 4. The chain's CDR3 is CASSRSGLAGDTQYF. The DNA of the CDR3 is TGTGCCAGCAGCCGATCGGGACTAGCGGGGGATACGCAGTATTTT.

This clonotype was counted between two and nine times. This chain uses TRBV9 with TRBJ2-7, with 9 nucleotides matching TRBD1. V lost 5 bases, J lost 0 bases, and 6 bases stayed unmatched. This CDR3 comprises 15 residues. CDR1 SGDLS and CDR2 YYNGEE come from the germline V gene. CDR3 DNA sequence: TGTGCCAGCAGTGCCGGGACAGGGTTCTCCTACGAGCAGTACTTC. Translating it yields CASSAGTGFSYEQYF. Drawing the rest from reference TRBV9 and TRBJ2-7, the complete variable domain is DSGVTQTPKHLITATGQRVTLRCSPRSGDLSVYWYQQSLDQGLQFLIQYYNGEERAKGNILERFSAQQFPDLHSELNLSSLELGDSALYFCASSAGTGFSYEQYFGPGTRLTVT.

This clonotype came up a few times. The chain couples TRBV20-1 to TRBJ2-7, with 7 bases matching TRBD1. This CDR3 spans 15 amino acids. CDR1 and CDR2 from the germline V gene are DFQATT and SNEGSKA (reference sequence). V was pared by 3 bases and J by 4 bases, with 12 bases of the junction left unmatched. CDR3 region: CSASWPRGTVYEQYF. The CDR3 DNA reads TGCAGTGCTAGTTGGCCCCGTGGGACAGTGTACGAGCAGTACTTC.

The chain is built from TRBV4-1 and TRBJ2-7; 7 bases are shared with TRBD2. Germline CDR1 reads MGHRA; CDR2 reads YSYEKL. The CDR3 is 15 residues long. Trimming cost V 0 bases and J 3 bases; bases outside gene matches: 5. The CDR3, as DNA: TGCGCCAGCAGCCAAGATCTGGGAGGGATCTACGAGCAGTACTTC. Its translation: CASSQDLGGIYEQYF.

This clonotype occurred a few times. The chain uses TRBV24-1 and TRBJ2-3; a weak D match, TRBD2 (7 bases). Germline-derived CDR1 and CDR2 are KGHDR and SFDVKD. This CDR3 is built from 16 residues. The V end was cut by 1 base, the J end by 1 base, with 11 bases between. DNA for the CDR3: TGTGCCACCAGTGATTTACGGGGGGCAGGCACAGATACGCAGTATTTT. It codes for CATSDLRGAGTDTQYF.

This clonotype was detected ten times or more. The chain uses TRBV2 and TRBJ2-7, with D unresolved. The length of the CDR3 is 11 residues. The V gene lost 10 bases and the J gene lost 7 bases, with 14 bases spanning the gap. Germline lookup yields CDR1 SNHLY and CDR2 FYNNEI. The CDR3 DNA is TGTGCCATCAAAGAGTCACGGGAGCAGTACTTC. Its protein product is CAIKESREQYF.

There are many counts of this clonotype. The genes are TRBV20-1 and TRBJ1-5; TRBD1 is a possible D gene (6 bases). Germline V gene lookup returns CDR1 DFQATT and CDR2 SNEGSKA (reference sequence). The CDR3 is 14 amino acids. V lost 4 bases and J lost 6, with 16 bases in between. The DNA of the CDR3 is TGCAGTGCTAAACAGGGCCCCGGGGGTCAGCCCCAGCATTTT. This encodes CSAKQGPGGQPQHF.

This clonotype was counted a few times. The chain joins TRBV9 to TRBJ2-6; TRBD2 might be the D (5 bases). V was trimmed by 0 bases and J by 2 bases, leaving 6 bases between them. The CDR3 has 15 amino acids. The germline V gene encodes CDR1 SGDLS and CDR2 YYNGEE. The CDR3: CASSVAGAGANVLTF. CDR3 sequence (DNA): TGTGCCAGCAGCGTAGCCGGGGCTGGGGCCAACGTCCTGACTTTC.